This is a list of T cell receptor beta chains from one sample in a study of T cell clonotyping in hematopoietic cell transplantation. Only in-frame clones appear in the TCRdb table, and some are missing; sequencing was by immunoSEQ multiplex PCR. The data hold about 9,400 clones, with about 75% observed a single time. The material was PBMCs, obtained 180 days after allogeneic stem cell transplant. These receptors came from a male patient aged 40-50 years who had an allogeneic stem cell transplant from a related donor, so the T cells may come from the graft donor. Some clones in this sample may be carry-over from other donors' samples. The CDR3 runs from the conserved cysteine through the conserved F or W. Fields, in order: CDR3 length, J gene, V gene, CDR3 protein.

CDR3 length: 9
J gene: TRBJ2-3
V gene: TRBV7-8
CDR3 protein: CASSFLGPF

CDR3 length: 16
J gene: TRBJ2-3
V gene: TRBV5-1
CDR3 protein: CASSLEVAGAPDTQYF

CDR3 length: 13
J gene: TRBJ1-5
V gene: TRBV30
CDR3 protein: CAWSVMGSGPPHF

CDR3 length: 15
J gene: TRBJ1-6
V gene: TRBV7-8
CDR3 protein: CASSLQSRNNSPLHF

CDR3 length: 13
J gene: TRBJ1-1
V gene: TRBV9
CDR3 protein: CASSATGGAEAFF

CDR3 length: 13
J gene: TRBJ2-7
V gene: TRBV5-1
CDR3 protein: CASSFTVSYEQYF

CDR3 length: 14
J gene: TRBJ1-5
V gene: TRBV7-2
CDR3 protein: CASSPQVTNQPQHF

CDR3 length: 15
J gene: TRBJ2-2
V gene: TRBV28
CDR3 protein: CASIMTGWNTGELFF

CDR3 length: 18
J gene: TRBJ1-2
V gene: TRBV7-2
CDR3 protein: CASSQPPNGLRGQDGYTF

CDR3 length: 16
J gene: TRBJ2-2
V gene: TRBV18
CDR3 protein: CASSPPAGTGTGELFF

CDR3 length: 17
J gene: TRBJ2-2
V gene: TRBV5-4
CDR3 protein: CASSRGQVSANTGELFF

CDR3 length: 16
J gene: TRBJ2-7
V gene: TRBV27
CDR3 protein: CASSLSSRQGKVEQYF

CDR3 length: 16
J gene: TRBJ2-1
V gene: TRBV19
CDR3 protein: CASTLTRDGGYNEQFF

CDR3 length: 12
J gene: TRBJ1-1
V gene: TRBV25-1
CDR3 protein: CASGRAYTEAFF

CDR3 length: 12
J gene: TRBJ1-2
V gene: TRBV5-4
CDR3 protein: CASSLGPGGYTF

CDR3 length: 14
J gene: TRBJ1-6
V gene: TRBV6-5
CDR3 protein: CATYQQGGLSPLHF

CDR3 length: 15
J gene: TRBJ1-5
V gene: TRBV5-6
CDR3 protein: CASSLRGASYQPQHF

CDR3 length: 16
J gene: TRBJ1-1
V gene: TRBV19
CDR3 protein: CASTIRRVQTNTEAFF

CDR3 length: 16
J gene: TRBJ1-5
V gene: TRBV7-9
CDR3 protein: CASSLGGGRFNQPQHF

CDR3 length: 14
J gene: TRBJ1-1
V gene: TRBV14
CDR3 protein: CASSQLSQNTEAFF

CDR3 length: 13
J gene: TRBJ1-5
V gene: TRBV18
CDR3 protein: CASSPTREQPQHF

CDR3 length: 19
J gene: TRBJ2-2
V gene: TRBV9
CDR3 protein: CASSVEGGFGGPYTGELFF

CDR3 length: 16
J gene: TRBJ2-5
V gene: TRBV2
CDR3 protein: CASREKASGGPETQYF

CDR3 length: 17
J gene: TRBJ1-1
V gene: TRBV30
CDR3 protein: CAWSAGRDRDRGAEAFF

CDR3 length: 16
J gene: TRBJ2-3
V gene: TRBV5-1
CDR3 protein: CASSYGLAVSTDTQYF

CDR3 length: 16
J gene: TRBJ1-2
V gene: TRBV6-4
CDR3 protein: CASSAGTTGNYYGYTF

CDR3 length: 15
J gene: TRBJ2-3
V gene: TRBV28
CDR3 protein: CASSLTGSSTDTQYF

CDR3 length: 13
J gene: TRBJ1-1
V gene: TRBV29-1
CDR3 protein: CSVETPGNTEAFF

CDR3 length: 17
J gene: TRBJ2-2
V gene: TRBV5-1
CDR3 protein: CASSYYSDRGGTGELFF

CDR3 length: 15
J gene: TRBJ1-2
V gene: TRBV2
CDR3 protein: CASLLQGVSGNGYTF

CDR3 length: 17
J gene: TRBJ2-3
V gene: TRBV4-1
CDR3 protein: CASSQGESGGATDTQYF

CDR3 length: 14
J gene: TRBJ1-6
V gene: TRBV28
CDR3 protein: CASSFGRENSPLHF

CDR3 length: 14
J gene: TRBJ2-1
V gene: TRBV10-3
CDR3 protein: CAISERVGGNEQFF

CDR3 length: 14
J gene: TRBJ2-7
V gene: TRBV29-1
CDR3 protein: CSVGEAPSSYEQYF

CDR3 length: 14
J gene: TRBJ2-7
V gene: TRBV19
CDR3 protein: CASSPRASSYEQYF

CDR3 length: 17
J gene: TRBJ2-2
V gene: TRBV4-2
CDR3 protein: CASSQATGGASTGELFF

CDR3 length: 12
J gene: TRBJ2-1
V gene: TRBV11-3
CDR3 protein: CASSLGGWEQFF

CDR3 length: 15
J gene: TRBJ2-7
V gene: TRBV28
CDR3 protein: CASIDGSGGVYEQYF

CDR3 length: 13
J gene: TRBJ1-5
V gene: TRBV6-6
CDR3 protein: CASTSEQNQPQHF

CDR3 length: 13
J gene: TRBJ2-7
V gene: TRBV5-6
CDR3 protein: CASSLTNADEQYF

CDR3 length: 14
J gene: TRBJ2-7
V gene: TRBV7-2
CDR3 protein: CASSLGRVTYEQYF

CDR3 length: 16
J gene: TRBJ2-6
V gene: TRBV28
CDR3 protein: CASSLVLASGANVLTF

CDR3 length: 14
J gene: TRBJ2-7
V gene: TRBV4-1
CDR3 protein: CASSPTGNHWEQYF

CDR3 length: 14
J gene: TRBJ2-1
V gene: TRBV6-4
CDR3 protein: CASSAGGASHEQFF

CDR3 length: 13
J gene: TRBJ2-1
V gene: TRBV10-3
CDR3 protein: CAINRALYNEQFF

CDR3 length: 15
J gene: TRBJ2-1
V gene: TRBV28
CDR3 protein: CASSLAWGSYNEQFF

CDR3 length: 15
J gene: TRBJ2-1
V gene: TRBV5-1
CDR3 protein: CASSSRTSGKVEQFF

CDR3 length: 14
J gene: TRBJ1-6
V gene: TRBV4-3
CDR3 protein: CASSLTGVNSPLHF

CDR3 length: 13
J gene: TRBJ2-3
V gene: TRBV6-5
CDR3 protein: CASSIGLQDTQYF